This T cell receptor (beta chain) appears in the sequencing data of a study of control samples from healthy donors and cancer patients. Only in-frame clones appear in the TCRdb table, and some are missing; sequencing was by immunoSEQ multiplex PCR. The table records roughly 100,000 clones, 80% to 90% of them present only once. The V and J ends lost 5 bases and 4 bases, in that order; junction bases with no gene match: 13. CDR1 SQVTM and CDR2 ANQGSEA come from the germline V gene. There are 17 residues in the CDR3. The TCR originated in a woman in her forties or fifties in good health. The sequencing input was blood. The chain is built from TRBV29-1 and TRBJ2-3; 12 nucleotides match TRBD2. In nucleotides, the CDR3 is TGCAGCGTTTCTTCTAGCGGGGGGGCCCTCATTCCAGATACGCAGTATTTT. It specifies CSVSSSGGALIPDTQYF.